The 27 T cell receptor beta chains listed next were all sequenced from one sample in a study of neurological immune-mediated disorders. Each CDR3 protein is one row after TCRdb ran MiXCR on the 5' RACE reads. The sample records over 90,000 distinct CDR3 sequences, 10% to 12% being singletons. As to time point: longitudinal time-point 3. The sample comprised PBMCs. Receptors originate from a female donor with HTLV-1-associated myelopathy (HAM/TSP).

V gene TRBV6-6 combines with J gene TRBJ2-1; TRBD2 matches at 10 bases. V lost 6 bases, J lost 8 bases, and 7 bases stayed unmatched. The CDR3 extends over 14 amino acids. In germline, CDR1 is MNHNY, CDR2 SVGAGI (reference sequence). The CDR3 nucleotides read TGTGCCAGCAGAGCGGGGGGGGCGGTCGATGAGCAGTTCTTC. Protein product: CASRAGGAVDEQFF.

The chain links TRBV20-1 to TRBJ2-3, with D uncertain. Trimming shortened V by 3 bases and J by 2 bases, and 9 bases separated the two germline ends. Germline V gene lookup returns CDR1 DFQATT and CDR2 SNEGSKA (reference sequence). CDR3 length: 13 amino acids. The CDR3 DNA is TGCAGTGCTAGGGGCAAGGACACAGATACGCAGTATTTT. The encoded protein is CSARGKDTDTQYF.

This clonotype was found many times. V and J are TRBV20-1 and TRBJ1-5, with a weak D call TRBD1 (5 bases). Trimming removed 1 base at V and 11 bases at J, with 15 bases between. The CDR3 is 13 amino acids. From germline, CDR1 is DFQATT and CDR2 SNEGSKA (reference sequence). The CDR3 coding sequence is TGCAGTGCTAGAGTGGGGGGGGGAGGGACCCAGCATTTT. Translating gives CSARVGGGGTQHF.

This clonotype came up many times. This chain connects TRBV20-1 to TRBJ2-7; 9 bases fit TRBD1. The germline V gene has CDR1 DFQATT and CDR2 SNEGSKA (reference sequence). The CDR3 is 14 residues long. Germline trimming cut 5 bases from V and 6 bases from J; bases unmatched to any gene: 11. The CDR3 nucleotides read TGCAGTGCTTCAAAGCGAACAGGGGGCGGCGAGCAGTACTTC. Translating it yields CSASKRTGGGEQYF.

This clonotype showed up many times. The chain uses TRBV5-1 and TRBJ2-1, with a tentative D call TRBD2 (5 bases). This CDR3 spans 14 amino acids. V gave up 4 bases and J gave up 7 bases, with 15 bases separating them. CDR1 SGHRS and CDR2 YFSETQ come from the germline V gene. CDR3 coding DNA: TGCGCCAGCAGCCGTACCCGACCGGGGAATGAGCAGTTCTTC. It yields the protein CASSRTRPGNEQFF.

The table lists this clonotype with many counts. This chain links TRBV20-1 with TRBJ2-3; the D gene is possibly TRBD2 (6 bases). This CDR3 spans 14 amino acids. Germline lookup yields CDR1 DFQATT and CDR2 SNEGSKA (reference sequence). The V and J ends lost 8 bases and 1 base respectively, with 16 bases between them. CDR3 amino acids: CSLNRGIRTDTQYF. CDR3 DNA: TGCAGTCTGAACCGGGGGATTCGCACAGATACGCAGTATTTT.

The table lists this clonotype with many counts. The chain uses TRBV6-5 and TRBJ2-7; D remains ambiguous. The CDR3 length is 14 residues. Trimming left V 2 bases short and J 5 bases short, with 13 bases between. CDR1 and CDR2 (germline): MNHEY, SVGAGI. CDR3 DNA sequence: TGTGCCAGCAGTTACGGTAGCATGTCCAACGAGCAGTACTTC. It yields the protein CASSYGSMSNEQYF.

This clonotype was recorded many times. This sequence joins TRBV20-1 and TRBJ2-3; 7 bases align to TRBD1. This CDR3 contains 15 residues. The V and J ends lost 3 bases and 0 bases, in that order; junction bases with no gene match: 6. The germline V gene encodes CDR1 DFQATT and CDR2 SNEGSKA (reference sequence). This chain's CDR3 is CSASKDRFSTDTQYF. CDR3 DNA: TGCAGTGCTAGCAAGGACAGGTTTAGCACAGATACGCAGTATTTT.

The chain is built from TRBV24-1 and TRBJ2-3, with D hard to call. The germline gives CDR1 KGHDR, CDR2 SFDVKD. V shed 4 bases and J shed 0 bases, with 7 bases lying between them. This CDR3 is built from 14 residues. This CDR3 reads CATSDQSSTDTQYF. The DNA for the CDR3 is TGTGCCACCAGTGACCAGTCAAGCACAGATACGCAGTATTTT.

Ten or more counts support this clonotype. Relative to the germline gene, one junction end is altered; a read error may explain this. V usage is TRBV15 and J usage is TRBJ2-7; D is uncertain. The germline CDR1 and CDR2 sequences are LNHNV and YYDKDF (reference sequence). The CDR3 has 14 amino acids. CDR3 loop: CATSINVQDHEQYF. DNA for the CDR3: TGTGCTACCAGCATTAACGTACAAGACCACGAGCAGTACTTC.

This clonotype was seen a handful of times. J is TRBJ2-3 and V is TRBV7-2; the match to TRBD2 covers 10 bases. V lost 5 bases, J lost 2 bases, and 13 bases stayed unmatched. Germline loops: CDR1 SGHTA, CDR2 FQGNSA. CDR3 size: 18 residues. CDR3: CASSRLEASGGFTDTQYF. The CDR3 nucleotides read TGTGCCAGCAGCCGCCTCGAGGCTAGCGGGGGCTTCACAGATACGCAGTATTTT.

On this clonotype itself: A much larger clone differs from this one at a single base, so this may be a read error. This chain joins TRBV7-8 and TRBJ2-5, with unresolved D. Germline CDR1 is SGHVS and CDR2 is FQNEAQ. V was pared by 5 bases and J by 5 bases, with 18 bases between. CDR3 length: 15 amino acids. The CDR3 protein is CASSKRLIMLETQYF. The DNA of the CDR3 is TGTGCCAGCAGCAAGAGGTTGATCATGTTGGAGACCCAGTACTTC.

This clonotype was seen at least ten times. The V and J genes are TRBV12-3 or TRBV12-4 and TRBJ1-2, with D possibly being TRBD1 (6 bases). The CDR3 is 14 amino acids. The V end lost 1 base, the J end lost 4 bases, and 10 bases lay between the germline ends. CDR3 loop: CASSLGQVTYGYTF. DNA for the CDR3: TGTGCCAGCAGTTTAGGACAGGTTACCTATGGCTACACCTTC.

This clonotype was counted ten times or more. This chain connects TRBV6-5 to TRBJ2-7; 10 bases fit TRBD2. There are 14 residues in the CDR3. J gave up 3 bases and V 6 bases, and 5 bases lay outside the gene matches. CDR1 MNHEY and CDR2 SVGAGI come from the germline V gene. CDR3 amino acids: CASSKLAGSYEQYF. The CDR3 DNA sequence: TGTGCCAGCAGCAAACTAGCGGGGAGCTACGAGCAGTACTTC.

This clonotype was observed at least ten times. The chain couples TRBV3-1 to TRBJ2-5; 9 nucleotides match TRBD1. V shed 3 bases and J 4 bases; nucleotides not matched to a gene: 3. The germline gives CDR1 LGHDT, CDR2 YNNKEL (reference sequence). The CDR3 sequence is 14 residues long. The CDR3 reads CASSHTGGLETQYF. DNA for the CDR3: TGTGCCAGCAGCCATACAGGGGGCTTAGAGACCCAGTACTTC.

This clonotype was counted ten times or more. The chain combines TRBV5-1 with TRBJ2-4, with a possible D match to TRBD1 (5 bases). CDR1 SGHRS and CDR2 YFSETQ come from the germline V gene. Between the trimmed V and J ends, which lost 2 bases and 2 bases, there was a span of 11 bases. This CDR3 spans 15 amino acids. In DNA, the CDR3 is TGCGCCAGCAGCTTCCCACAGGCGTCCAAAAACATTCAGTACTTC. Its protein is CASSFPQASKNIQYF.

This clonotype was observed a few times. The chain joins TRBV18 to TRBJ2-6; D is perhaps TRBD2 (6 bases). From germline, CDR1 is KGHSH and CDR2 LQKENI. The CDR3 is 15 residues long. The germline V and J ends were trimmed by 9 bases and 0 bases, with 12 bases remaining between them. CDR3 protein: CASFGGSSGANVLTF. The CDR3 nucleotides are TGTGCCAGTTTCGGGGGTAGCTCTGGGGCCAACGTCCTGACTTTC.

This clonotype was counted at least ten times. At one of its ends the junction is not consistent with the germline gene, which may arise from a read error. The V and J genes are TRBV7-9 and TRBJ2-7, with TRBD1 as a possible D gene (6 bases). CDR3 size: 12 residues. Germline CDR1 is SEHNR and CDR2 is FQNEAQ (reference sequence). The CDR3 protein is CTSRGETYEQYF. CDR3 DNA: TGTACCAGCAGGGGCGAGACCTACGAGCAGTACTTC.

This clonotype was observed a single time. This may arise from a read error, as a much more abundant clone is one base away. The CDR3 DNA reads TGTGTCAGCAGCTTACTTAACCCAGGGGACGGTTACAATGAGCAGTTCTTC. Encoded protein: CVSSLLNPGDGYNEQFF. V is TRBV7-8 and J is TRBJ2-1; a weak D match, TRBD1 (6 bases). This CDR3 contains 17 residues. Germline CDR1 is SGHVS and CDR2 is FQNEAQ.

In this sample, this clonotype turned up many times. The chain joins TRBV7-2 to TRBJ2-7, with 8 nucleotides matching TRBD1. This CDR3 contains 15 residues. V was pared by 2 bases and J by 4 bases, with 7 bases of the junction left unmatched. Germline lookup yields CDR1 SGHTA and CDR2 FQGNSA. The CDR3 DNA reads TGTGCCAGCAGCTTACAGGCAGGGGGCTTTTACGAGCAGTACTTC. As protein: CASSLQAGGFYEQYF.

This clonotype appeared a few times. This chain links TRBV20-1 with TRBJ1-5, with 9 positions matching TRBD1. Germline CDR1 DFQATT, CDR2 SNEGSKA (reference sequence). V lost 3 bases to trimming and J lost 0 bases; unmatched junction nucleotides: 9. This CDR3 spans 17 amino acids. The CDR3 loop is CSASTPLQGASNQPQHF. The DNA of the CDR3 is TGCAGTGCTAGCACGCCCCTACAGGGGGCTAGCAATCAGCCCCAGCATTTT.

This clonotype has a count of ten or more. The genes are TRBV4-1 and TRBJ2-1; maybe TRBD2 (5 bases). CDR3 length equals 16 residues. The V end was cut by 2 bases, the J end by 9 bases, with 20 bases between. Germline CDR1 is MGHRA and CDR2 is YSYEKL. This CDR3 reads CASSQNPAASFGEQFF. CDR3 DNA sequence: TGCGCCAGCAGCCAAAATCCCGCCGCTAGCTTTGGTGAGCAGTTCTTC.

This clonotype was picked up many times. This chain uses TRBV29-1 with TRBJ1-1; 9 bases fit TRBD1. V gave up 7 bases and J gave up 5 bases; unmatched junction bases: 14. Per the germline V gene, CDR1 is SQVTM and CDR2 is ANQGSEA. This CDR3 spans 15 amino acids. DNA of the CDR3: TGCAGCGGAAGCCTCCGGGACAGGGATCCTACTGAAGCTTTCTTT. The encoded protein is CSGSLRDRDPTEAFF.

There are a few counts of this clonotype. The rearrangement links TRBV19 to TRBJ2-7; tentative D call: TRBD1 (5 bases). CDR3 length: 13 amino acids. V was shortened by 8 bases and J by 4 bases, with 15 bases between the two germline ends. The germline gives CDR1 LNHDA, CDR2 SQIVND (reference sequence). CDR3 sequence: CASQGRAPYEQYF. The DNA for the CDR3 is TGTGCCAGTCAAGGCAGGGCTCCTTACGAGCAGTACTTC.

This clonotype was counted at least ten times. The chain couples TRBV5-1 to TRBJ1-5; D remains unclear. Germline CDR1 and CDR2: SGHRS and YFSETQ. CDR3 length equals 13 residues. V lost 4 bases to trimming and J lost 2 bases, with 7 bases between them. In DNA form, the CDR3 reads TGCGCCAGCAGCGCTGGAGGCAATCAGCCCCAGCATTTT. As protein: CASSAGGNQPQHF.

This clonotype was picked up many times. The chain employs TRBV18 and TRBJ2-1; 9 bases align to TRBD1. V lost 3 bases, J lost 7 bases, and 7 bases stayed unmatched. CDR3 length: 15 residues. Germline loops: CDR1 KGHSH, CDR2 LQKENI. The CDR3 protein is CASSPPGTGKNEQFF. Here the CDR3 DNA reads TGTGCCAGCTCACCTCCGGGGACAGGGAAAAATGAGCAGTTCTTC.

This clonotype was counted ten times or more. V usage is TRBV20-1 and J usage is TRBJ2-2; a possible D gene is TRBD1 (5 bases). This CDR3 is 15 amino acids long. Trimming removed 0 bases from V and 4 bases from J, with 12 bases in between. Germline loops: CDR1 DFQATT, CDR2 SNEGSKA (reference sequence). DNA of the CDR3: TGCAGTGCTAGAGATTACCAGGGCGGCACCGGGGAGCTGTTTTTT. Translating gives CSARDYQGGTGELFF.